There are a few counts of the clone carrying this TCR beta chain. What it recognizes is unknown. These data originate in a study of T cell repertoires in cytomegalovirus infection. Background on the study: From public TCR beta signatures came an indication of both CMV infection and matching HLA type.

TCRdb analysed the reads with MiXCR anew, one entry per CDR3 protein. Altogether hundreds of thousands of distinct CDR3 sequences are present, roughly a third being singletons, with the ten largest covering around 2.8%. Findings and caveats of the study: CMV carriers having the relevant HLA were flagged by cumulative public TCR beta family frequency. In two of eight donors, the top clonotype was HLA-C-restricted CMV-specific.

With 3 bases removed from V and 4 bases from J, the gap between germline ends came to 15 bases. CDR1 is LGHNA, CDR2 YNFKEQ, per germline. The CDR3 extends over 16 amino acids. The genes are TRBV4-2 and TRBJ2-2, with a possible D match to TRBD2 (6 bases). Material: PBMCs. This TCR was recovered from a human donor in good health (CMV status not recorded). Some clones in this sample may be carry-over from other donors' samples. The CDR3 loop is CASSQTTRVSTGELFF. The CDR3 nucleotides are TGTGCCAGCAGCCAGACGACTAGGGTTAGCACCGGGGAGCTGTTTTTT.